This T cell receptor (beta chain) is drawn from a study of naive CD8 T cells in extremely preterm neonates. General study findings and limits: Preterm neonate repertoires were significantly less rich by iChao1 than others. Productive template counts varied among preterm samples, a noted limitation. Compared with older groups, preterm CDR3s were shorter, with fewer N additions and less trimming.

Produced via immunoSEQ multiplex PCR; TCRdb's table is partial and in-frame only. Seen here are about 5,000 clones, more than 90% observed once, and the top ten hold 0.64%. Preterm samples came from extremely preterm deliveries at about 22-28 weeks. Mothers with known HIV infection were excluded. About 17,000 to 100,000 naive CD8+ T cells were sorted per sample. On this clone: As yet, its antigen is unknown.

The length of the CDR3 is 12 residues. The V end was cut by 0 bases, the J end by 5 bases, with 4 bases between. The germline V gene has CDR1 SGDLS and CDR2 YYNGEE. The origin of this receptor is a boy who was born preterm. The rearrangement links TRBV9 to TRBJ2-3, with D unresolved. The specimen was naive CD8+ T cells from cord blood. The CDR3 nucleotides read TGTGCCAGCAGCGTAGCGGGAGATACGCAGTATTTT. Encoded protein: CASSVAGDTQYF.